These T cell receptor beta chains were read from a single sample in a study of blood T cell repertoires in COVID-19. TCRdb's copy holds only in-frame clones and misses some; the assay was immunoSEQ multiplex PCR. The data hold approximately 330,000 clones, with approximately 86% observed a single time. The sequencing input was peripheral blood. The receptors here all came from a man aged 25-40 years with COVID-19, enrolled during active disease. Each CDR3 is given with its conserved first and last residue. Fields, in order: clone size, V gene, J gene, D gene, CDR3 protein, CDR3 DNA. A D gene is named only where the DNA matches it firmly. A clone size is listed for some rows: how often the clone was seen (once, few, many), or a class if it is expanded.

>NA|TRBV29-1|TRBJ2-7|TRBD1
CSVAGTASPVYEQYF
TGCAGCGTTGCGGGGACAGCCAGCCCGGTCTACGAGCAGTACTTC
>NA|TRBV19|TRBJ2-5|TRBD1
CASSKGTGGPQETQYF
TGTGCCAGTAGCAAGGGGACAGGGGGTCCCCAAGAGACCCAGTACTTC
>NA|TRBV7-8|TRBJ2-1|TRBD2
CASSLEAGTSGHNEQFF
TGTGCCAGCAGCTTAGAGGCCGGGACTAGCGGACACAATGAGCAGTTCTTC
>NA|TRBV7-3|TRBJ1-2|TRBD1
CASTMSPGQGLGGYTF
TGTGCCAGCACCATGAGTCCGGGACAGGGGTTAGGGGGCTACACCTTC
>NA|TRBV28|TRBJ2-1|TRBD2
CASSFRLAGGIGEQFF
TGTGCCAGCAGTTTTAGGCTAGCGGGAGGTATAGGGGAGCAGTTCTTC
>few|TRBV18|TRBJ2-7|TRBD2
CASSPTSGAYEQYF
TGTGCCAGCTCACCAACTAGCGGGGCCTACGAGCAGTACTTC
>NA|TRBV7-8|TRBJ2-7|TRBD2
CASSFLLAAYEQYF
TGTGCCAGCAGCTTCTTACTAGCGGCCTACGAGCAGTACTTC
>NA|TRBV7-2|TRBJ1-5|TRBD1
CASSLGQGGQPQHF
TGTGCCAGCAGCCTAGGACAGGGAGGACAGCCCCAGCATTTT
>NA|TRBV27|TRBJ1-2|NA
CASSSITGYGYTF
TGTGCCAGCAGTTCCATTACAGGGTATGGCTACACCTTC
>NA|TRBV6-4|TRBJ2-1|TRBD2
CASSDSGGSRDEQFF
TGTGCCAGCAGCGATAGCGGGGGCTCCAGGGATGAGCAGTTCTTC
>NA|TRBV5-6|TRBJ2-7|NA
CASSLDLRDYEQYF
TGTGCCAGCAGCTTGGATTTGAGGGACTACGAGCAGTACTTC
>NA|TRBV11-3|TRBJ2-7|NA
CASSHDRTSYEQYF
TGTGCCAGCAGCCACGATCGGACTTCCTACGAGCAGTACTTC
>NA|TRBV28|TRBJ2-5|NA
CASSSRHAQETQYF
TGTGCCAGCAGTTCTCGACACGCACAAGAGACCCAGTACTTC
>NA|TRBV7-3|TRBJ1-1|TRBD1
CASSQTRDSEAFF
TGTGCCAGCAGCCAAACTAGGGACAGTGAAGCTTTCTTT
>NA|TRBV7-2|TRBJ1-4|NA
CASSPGSVTNEKLFF
TGTGCCAGCAGCCCGGGGAGTGTGACTAATGAAAAACTGTTTTTT
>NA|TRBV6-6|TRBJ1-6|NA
CASRRGLGNSPLHF
TGTGCCAGCCGGAGGGGCTTGGGTAATTCACCCCTCCACTTT
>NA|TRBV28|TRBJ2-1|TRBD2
CASERGGYNEQFF
TGTGCCAGTGAACGGGGGGGCTACAATGAGCAGTTCTTC
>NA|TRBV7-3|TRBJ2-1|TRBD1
CASSLRTGEFDEQFF
TGTGCCAGCAGCCTCAGGACAGGGGAGTTCGATGAGCAGTTCTTC
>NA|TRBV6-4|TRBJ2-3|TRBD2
CASSDTSGRNTQYF
TGTGCCAGCAGTGACACTAGCGGGAGAAATACGCAGTATTTT
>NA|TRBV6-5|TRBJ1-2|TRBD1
CASRDRASSSGYTF
TGTGCCAGCAGGGACAGGGCGTCCTCCTCTGGCTACACCTTC
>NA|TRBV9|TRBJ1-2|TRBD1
CASSVTGTGYLGGYTF
TGTGCCAGCAGCGTAACCGGGACAGGCTACTTGGGGGGCTACACCTTC
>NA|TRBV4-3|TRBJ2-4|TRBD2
CASSQPRGGENIQYF
TGCGCCAGCAGCCAACCACGGGGAGGGGAAAACATTCAGTACTTC
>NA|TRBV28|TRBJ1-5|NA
CASRTGYTRNQPQHF
TGTGCCAGCAGGACAGGTTATACCCGCAATCAGCCCCAGCATTTT
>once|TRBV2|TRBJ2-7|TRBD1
CASSPHPRGQGNPSSYEQYF
TGTGCCAGCAGCCCTCATCCCAGGGGACAGGGAAACCCGAGCTCCTACGAGCAGTACTTC
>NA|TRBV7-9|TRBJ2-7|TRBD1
CASSLERTGFPYEQYF
TGTGCCAGCAGCTTAGAAAGGACAGGGTTTCCATACGAGCAGTACTTC
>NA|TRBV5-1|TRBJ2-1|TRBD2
CASSMTSGMGSSYNEQFF
TGCGCCAGCAGTATGACTAGCGGGATGGGGAGCTCCTACAATGAGCAGTTCTTC
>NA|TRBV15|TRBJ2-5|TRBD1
CATSRTGTGGETQYF
TGTGCCACCAGCAGAACCGGGACAGGGGGAGAGACCCAGTACTTC
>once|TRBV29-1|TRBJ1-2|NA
CSAPSGGLEGYTF
TGCAGCGCCCCGTCTGGAGGGCTGGAAGGCTACACCTTC
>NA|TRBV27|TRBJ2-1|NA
CASSLSISAVYNEQFF
TGTGCCAGCAGTTTATCGATTTCGGCGGTTTACAATGAGCAGTTCTTC